A single sample gave rise to the 3 T cell receptor beta chains below, sequenced in a study of shared clonotypes between healthy human individuals. The method was immunoSEQ multiplex PCR; TCRdb's version includes in-frame clones alone and lacks a portion of them. The sample yields more than 2 million clones, approximately 94% seen once. Only CD45RO-negative cells positively selected for CCR7 counted as naive CD8 cells, so terminally differentiated effector memory CD45RA+ cells were excluded. Material: naive CD8+ T cells sorted from blood. The receptor source for this set is a man between 18 and 35 years old in good health.

In regard to this clone: This sample includes further DNA sequences coding for the same CDR3. The genes are TRBV11-2 and TRBJ2-7; D may be TRBD1 (5 bases). The germline V gene encodes CDR1 SGHAT and CDR2 FQNNGV. V shed 1 base and J shed 2 bases, with 6 bases lying between them. This CDR3 has 13 residues. The CDR3 DNA is TGTGCCAGCAGCTTAGGACAGCCCTACGAGCAGTACTTC. As protein: CASSLGQPYEQYF.

Only one count was recorded for this clone. The V call is TRBV27, the J call TRBJ2-1; D is possibly TRBD2 (6 bases). Germline CDR1 and CDR2: MNHEY and SMNVEV (reference sequence). With 5 bases removed from V and 6 bases from J, the gap between germline ends came to 20 bases. There are 16 residues in the CDR3. In DNA, the CDR3 is TGTGCCAGCAGTCCCACATTACTAGCAGGGATCAATGAGCAGTTCTTC. Translated, it gives CASSPTLLAGINEQFF.

The chain is built from TRBV27 and TRBJ2-1; 7 positions agree with TRBD1. CDR1 MNHEY and CDR2 SMNVEV come from the germline V gene (reference sequence). The V and J ends lost 5 bases and 5 bases, in that order; junction bases with no gene match: 3. The CDR3 loop spans 13 amino acids. The CDR3 here is CASSPTGNNEQFF. DNA of the CDR3: TGTGCCAGCAGTCCGACAGGGAACAATGAGCAGTTCTTC.